These 14 T cell receptor beta chains share one sample of origin, sequenced in a study of shared clonotypes between healthy human individuals. Profiled with immunoSEQ multiplex PCR; TCRdb holds only in-frame clones, not every one. The sample consists of roughly 1,500,000 clones, around 98.5% of them appearing once. Sequencing was performed on naive CD4+ T cells sorted from blood. Subset described: CD45RA+ positively selected. These receptors were obtained from a man aged 25 to 40 in good health.

The chain is built from TRBV27 and TRBJ2-1; unclear D gene. CDR3 length: 16 amino acids. Germline values: CDR1 MNHEY, CDR2 SMNVEV (reference sequence). Trimming shortened V by 0 bases and J by 4 bases, and 13 bases separated the two germline ends. The DNA of the CDR3 is TGTGCCAGCAGTTTATCGAAGGCACTACGTTACAATGAGCAGTTCTTC. Translating gives CASSLSKALRYNEQFF.

The rearrangement links TRBV5-1 to TRBJ2-1; 9 bases map to TRBD2. Germline CDR1 reads SGHRS; CDR2 reads YFSETQ. Unmatched junction bases numbered 8, after V lost 3 bases and J lost 4 bases. CDR3 length: 16 residues. The CDR3 here is CASSWGAGGPYNEQFF. The CDR3 DNA sequence: TGCGCCAGCAGCTGGGGGGCGGGAGGGCCGTACAATGAGCAGTTCTTC.

CDR3 residues: CASNPGQRQETQYF. The CDR3 nucleotides read TGCGCCAGCAACCCGGGACAGAGACAAGAGACCCAGTACTTC. The chain employs TRBV5-1 and TRBJ2-5; 7 nucleotides match TRBD1. The CDR3 extends over 14 amino acids. Trimming removed 6 bases from V and 2 bases from J; junction bases left unmatched: 7. Germline-derived CDR1 and CDR2 are SGHRS and YFSETQ.

The gene calls are TRBV10-3 and TRBJ2-1, with 11 nucleotides matching TRBD2. This CDR3 has 18 residues. CDR1 ENHRY and CDR2 SYGVKD come from the germline V gene. V was clipped by 0 bases and J by 7 bases; unmatched bases: 11. The CDR3 is CAISESLAGGSEGNEQFF. The CDR3 region has the DNA TGTGCCATCAGTGAGTCGTTAGCGGGAGGGTCCGAAGGTAATGAGCAGTTCTTC.

In nucleotides, the CDR3 is TGTGCCAGCAGCCAGAGGGACGGATATGACACCGGGGAGCTGTTTTTT. Translated: CASSQRDGYDTGELFF. The chain couples TRBV4-2 to TRBJ2-2; D possibly matches TRBD1 or TRBD2 (5 bases each). The germline V gene has CDR1 LGHNA and CDR2 YNFKEQ. This CDR3 has 16 residues. Trimming shortened V by 3 bases and J by 3 bases, and 14 bases separated the two germline ends.

The chain employs TRBV5-1 and TRBJ2-2; 8 bases are shared with TRBD1. The CDR3 is made up of 16 amino acids. Per germline, CDR1 SGHRS and CDR2 YFSETQ. V trimming: 3 bases; J trimming: 5 bases; junction bases outside the gene matches: 9. The CDR3 loop is CASSYRQGMGTGELFF. CDR3 sequence (DNA): TGCGCCAGCAGCTACCGACAGGGGATGGGAACCGGGGAGCTGTTTTTT.

This chain connects TRBV29-1 to TRBJ2-1, with a possible D match to TRBD1 (6 bases). Germline CDR1 reads SQVTM; CDR2 reads ANQGSEA. The CDR3 is made up of 12 amino acids. Trimming left V 5 bases short and J 4 bases short, with 9 bases between. The CDR3 coding sequence is TGCAGCGTTACAGGGTCTTACAATGAGCAGTTCTTC. It yields the protein CSVTGSYNEQFF.

Remarks on this clone: The identical CDR3 is also encoded by other nucleotide sequences in the sample. The V gene is TRBV5-6, the J gene TRBJ2-3; the D gene is possibly TRBD1 (5 bases). Trimming removed 4 bases from V and 3 bases from J, with 6 bases in between. CDR1 and CDR2 from the germline V gene are SGHDT and YYEEEE. The CDR3 consists of 12 residues. DNA for the CDR3: TGTGCCAGCAGCCCAGGGACAGATACGCAGTATTTT. Protein: CASSPGTDTQYF.

This chain connects TRBV9 to TRBJ1-1, with a tentative D call TRBD1 (6 bases). This CDR3 contains 14 residues. Trimming left V 6 bases short and J 6 bases short, with 18 bases between. Germline V gene data show CDR1 as SGDLS and CDR2 as YYNGEE. CDR3 sequence reads: CASTPIGGVSEAFF. DNA for the CDR3: TGTGCCAGCACCCCCATAGGGGGGGTCTCTGAAGCTTTCTTT.

For this clone: The identical CDR3 is also encoded by other nucleotide sequences in the sample. The chain links TRBV29-1 to TRBJ1-1; the D gene is possibly TRBD1 (5 bases). Deletions cut 6 bases from V and 0 bases from J, with 8 bases between. In germline, CDR1 is SQVTM, CDR2 ANQGSEA. The CDR3 has 12 amino acids. CDR3 nucleotide sequence: TGCAGCGTGGGGCGGCTGAACACTGAAGCTTTCTTT. Its protein product is CSVGRLNTEAFF.

The count of this clone is one. This sequence joins TRBV7-6 and TRBJ2-6; no reliable D call. V was trimmed by 6 bases and J by 4 bases, leaving 10 bases between them. CDR1 is SGHVS and CDR2 is FNYEAQ in the germline V gene. This CDR3 spans 14 amino acids. For the CDR3, the DNA is TGTGCCAGCAGTCTACGGGCGGGGGCCAACGTCCTGACTTTC. This gives the protein CASSLRAGANVLTF.

The chain has TRBV10-3 and TRBJ1-2, with D hard to call. Per germline, CDR1 ENHRY and CDR2 SYGVKD. The CDR3 is 13 residues long. V dropped 0 bases and J dropped 2 bases, with 4 bases sitting between them. The DNA for the CDR3 is TGTGCCATCAGTGAGTCGACGAACTATGGCTACACCTTC. Translating gives CAISESTNYGYTF.

The rearrangement uses TRBV5-1 and TRBJ2-1, with 7 bases fitting TRBD2. The CDR3 sequence is 14 residues long. Germline V gives CDR1 SGHRS, CDR2 YFSETQ. V gave up 0 bases and J gave up 9 bases; unmatched junction bases: 6. CDR3 bases: TGCGCCAGCAGCTTGGTGGGGACTATCATTGAGCAGTTCTTC. This sequence encodes CASSLVGTIIEQFF.

This chain joins TRBV28 and TRBJ2-3, with 12 bases matching TRBD2. The CDR3 runs to 15 residues. V lost 8 bases and J lost 0; bases outside the gene matches: 3. Looked up from germline, CDR1 is MDHEN and CDR2 is SYDVKM. This CDR3 is CASGLAGTSTDTQYF. CDR3 DNA sequence: TGTGCCAGCGGACTAGCGGGAACTAGCACAGATACGCAGTATTTT.